This TCR beta chain was sequenced in a study of T cell repertoires in cytomegalovirus infection. Study-wide context: CMV infection plus the matching HLA type was flagged by public TCR beta signatures.

This clonotype was seen repeatedly, ten times or more. Its antigen is unidentified. Notes on the study in general: CMV-specific TCR beta clonotypes restricted by HLA-C dominated the ex vivo response.

TCRdb re-called the reads through MiXCR, storing one row per CDR3 protein. Here the sample spans just under 300,000 distinct CDR3 sequences, around 9.1% being singletons. The CDR3 covers 14 residues. Trimming cost V 2 bases and J 4 bases, with 11 bases left between them. Looked up from germline, CDR1 is SGHNT and CDR2 is YYREEE (reference sequence). The sequence was collected from a human donor in good health (CMV status not recorded). Some clones in this sample may be carry-over from other donors' samples. Sequenced material: PBMCs. The chain is built from TRBV5-4 and TRBJ2-3; D is unresolved. As DNA, the CDR3 is TGTGCCAGCAGCTTAGCAGGAACCGCAGATACGCAGTATTTT. Protein: CASSLAGTADTQYF.